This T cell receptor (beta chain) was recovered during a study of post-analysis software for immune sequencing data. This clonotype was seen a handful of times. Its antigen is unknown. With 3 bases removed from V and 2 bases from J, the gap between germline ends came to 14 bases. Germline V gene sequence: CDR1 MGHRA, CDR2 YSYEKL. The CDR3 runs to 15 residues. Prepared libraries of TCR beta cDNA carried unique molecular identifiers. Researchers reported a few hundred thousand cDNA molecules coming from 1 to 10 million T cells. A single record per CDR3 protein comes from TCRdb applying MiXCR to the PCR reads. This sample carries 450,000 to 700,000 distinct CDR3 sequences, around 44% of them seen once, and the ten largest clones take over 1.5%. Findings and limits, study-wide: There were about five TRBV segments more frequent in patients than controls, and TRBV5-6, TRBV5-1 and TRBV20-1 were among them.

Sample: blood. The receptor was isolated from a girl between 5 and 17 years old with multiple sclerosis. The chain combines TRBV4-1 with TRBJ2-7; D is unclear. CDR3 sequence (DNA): TGCGCCAGCAGCCAGCCCCATATGAAGCCCTACGAGCAGTACTTC. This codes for CASSQPHMKPYEQYF.